The subject of this entry is one TCR beta chain. The target antigen is unknown. This may be a read error: a much more frequent sequence differs by one nucleotide. Stable Graves' hyperthyroidism meant no ophthalmopathy progression within 18 months. Among the patients, aged 18 to 65, hyperthyroidism was newly diagnosed and had lasted under 2 months. Exclusion criteria comprised uncontrolled infection, other autoimmune disease, pregnancy or lactation. TCR beta CDR3 regions were amplified from RNA. TCR CDR3 regions were first amplified by RT-PCR with HTBI primers. TCRdb called the multiplex PCR reads again in MiXCR, with one record for every CDR3 protein. The data show around 580,000 distinct CDR3 sequences, around 15% seen once. CDR3 length: 14 residues. Germline CDR1 and CDR2: SQVTM and ANQGSEA. This sample was taken from a study of T cells in Graves' hyperthyroidism and ophthalmopathy. Study-wide points: Researchers report that a 13 V-J model separated ophthalmopathy from stable hyperthyroidism.

The sequenced material came from blood. The TCR was taken from a woman aged 18-29 years with Graves' hyperthyroidism. The J gene is TRBJ1-2, the V gene TRBV29-1; D is possibly TRBD1 (5 bases). DNA of the CDR3: TGCAGCGTTCTCCCGCGACAGAACCTTTATGGCTACGCCTTC. This translates into CSVLPRQNLYGYAF.